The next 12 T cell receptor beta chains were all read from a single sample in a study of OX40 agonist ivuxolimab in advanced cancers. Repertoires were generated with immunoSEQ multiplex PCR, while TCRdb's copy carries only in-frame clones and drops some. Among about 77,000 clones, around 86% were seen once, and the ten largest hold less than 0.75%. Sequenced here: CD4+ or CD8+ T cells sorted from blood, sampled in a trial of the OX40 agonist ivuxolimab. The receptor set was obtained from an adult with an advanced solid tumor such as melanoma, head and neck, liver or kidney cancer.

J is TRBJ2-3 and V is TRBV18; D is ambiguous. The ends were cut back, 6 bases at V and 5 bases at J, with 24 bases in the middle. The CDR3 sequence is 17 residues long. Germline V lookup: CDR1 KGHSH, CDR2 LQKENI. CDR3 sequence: CASSLVRKPHFRDTQYF. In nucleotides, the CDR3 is TGTGCCAGCTCCCTCGTTAGGAAGCCTCACTTTAGAGATACGCAGTATTTT.

CDR3 bases: TGTGCCAGCAGCCCGCAACGGACTAGCGGATCTGGCTACGAGCAGTACTTC. This codes for CASSPQRTSGSGYEQYF. The chain has TRBV13 and TRBJ2-7; 10 bases agree with TRBD2. CDR3 length: 17 amino acids. Germline loops: CDR1 PRHDT, CDR2 FYEKMQ (reference sequence). Trimming at V came to 5 bases and at J to 3 bases, leaving 13 bases not matched to a gene.

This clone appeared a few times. The CDR3 region has the DNA TGTGCCAGCAGCAGGCGGGGTTCCTACAATGAGCAGTTCTTC. Translating gives CASSRRGSYNEQFF. This rearrangement joins TRBV5-4 to TRBJ2-1, with D maybe TRBD2 (6 bases). The V gene's germline CDR1 is SGHNT and CDR2 YYREEE (reference sequence). Trimming removed 4 bases at V and 1 base at J, with 9 bases between. This CDR3 region has 14 residues.

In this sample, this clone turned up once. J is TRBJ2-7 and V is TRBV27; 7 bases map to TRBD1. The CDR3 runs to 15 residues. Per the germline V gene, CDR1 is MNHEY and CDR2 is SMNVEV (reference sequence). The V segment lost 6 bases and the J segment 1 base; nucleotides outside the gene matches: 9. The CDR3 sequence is CASRRESGGSYEQYF. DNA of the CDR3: TGTGCCAGCAGGAGGGAGTCAGGGGGTTCCTACGAGCAGTACTTC.

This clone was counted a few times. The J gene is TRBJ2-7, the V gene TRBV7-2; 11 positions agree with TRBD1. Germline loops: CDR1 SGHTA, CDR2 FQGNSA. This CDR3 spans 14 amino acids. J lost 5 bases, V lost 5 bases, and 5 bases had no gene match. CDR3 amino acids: CASSLGQGANEQYF. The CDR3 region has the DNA TGTGCCAGCAGCCTAGGACAGGGGGCCAACGAGCAGTACTTC.

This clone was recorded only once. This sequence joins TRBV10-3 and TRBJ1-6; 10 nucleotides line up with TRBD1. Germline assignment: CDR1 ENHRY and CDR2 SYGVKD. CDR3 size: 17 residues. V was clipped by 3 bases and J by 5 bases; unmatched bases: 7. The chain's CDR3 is CAISDPDRGADNSPLHF. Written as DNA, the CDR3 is TGTGCCATCAGTGACCCGGACAGGGGGGCCGATAATTCACCCCTCCACTTT.

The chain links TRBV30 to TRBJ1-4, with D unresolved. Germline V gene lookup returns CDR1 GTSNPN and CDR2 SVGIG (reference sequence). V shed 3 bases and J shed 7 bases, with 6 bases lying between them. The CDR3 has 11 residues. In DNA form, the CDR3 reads TGTGCCTGGAGATCGGGTGAAAAACTGTTTTTT. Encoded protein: CAWRSGEKLFF.

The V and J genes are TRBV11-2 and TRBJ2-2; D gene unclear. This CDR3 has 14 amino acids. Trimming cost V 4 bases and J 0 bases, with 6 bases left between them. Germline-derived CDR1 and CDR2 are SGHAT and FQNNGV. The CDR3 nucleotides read TGTGCCAGCAGCTCGGGTCCGAACACCGGGGAGCTGTTTTTT. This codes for CASSSGPNTGELFF.

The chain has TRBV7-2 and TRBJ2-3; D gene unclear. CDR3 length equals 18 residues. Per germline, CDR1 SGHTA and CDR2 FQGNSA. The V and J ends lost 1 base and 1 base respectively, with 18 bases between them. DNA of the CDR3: TGTGCCAGCAGCTTAGATAGGCGACAAGTCCGAGGCACAGATACGCAGTATTTT. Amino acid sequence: CASSLDRRQVRGTDTQYF.

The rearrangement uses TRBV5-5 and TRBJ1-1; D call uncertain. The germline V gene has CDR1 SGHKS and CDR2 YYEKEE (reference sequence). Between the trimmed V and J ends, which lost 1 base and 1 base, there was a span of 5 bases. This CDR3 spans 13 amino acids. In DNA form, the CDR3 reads TGTGCCAGCAGCTTGTTTTGGAACACTGAAGCTTTCTTT. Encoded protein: CASSLFWNTEAFF.

CDR3 DNA sequence: TGTGCCAGCTCACCACCGGACAGGACCGCAACTAATGAAAAACTGTTTTTT. Encoded protein: CASSPPDRTATNEKLFF. The rearrangement joins TRBV18 to TRBJ1-4, with 7 bases identical to TRBD1. The V segment lost 0 bases and the J segment 0 bases; nucleotides outside the gene matches: 4. Germline CDR1 and CDR2: KGHSH and LQKENI. The CDR3 loop spans 17 amino acids. The entire variable domain, with the rest obtained from reference TRBV18 and TRBJ1-4, is as follows: NAGVMQNPRHLVRRRGQEARLRCSPMKGHSHVYWYRQLPEEGLKFMVYLQKENIIDESGMPKERFSAEFPKEGPSILRIQQVVRGDSAAYFCASSPPDRTATNEKLFFGSGTQLSVL.

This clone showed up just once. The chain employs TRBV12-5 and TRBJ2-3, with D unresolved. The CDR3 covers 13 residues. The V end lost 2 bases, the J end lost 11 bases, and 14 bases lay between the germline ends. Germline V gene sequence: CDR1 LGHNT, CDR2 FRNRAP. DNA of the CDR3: TGTGCTAGTGGTTTGATCCTGGGTGATCGGCAGTATTTT. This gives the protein CASGLILGDRQYF.